This passage covers 14 T cell receptor beta chains from one sample sequenced in a study of blood T cell repertoires in COVID-19. Measured with immunoSEQ multiplex PCR; TCRdb has only the in-frame clones, and not every one. The sample lists a few hundred thousand clones; 88% were seen once. Sequenced material: PBMCs or T cells enriched from blood (not recorded which). These receptors all stem from a woman aged 40 to 49 who had recovered from COVID-19.

V and J are TRBV30 and TRBJ1-3; weak D call: TRBD1 (6 bases). V was clipped by 8 bases and J by 0 bases, with 14 bases between them. Germline CDR1 reads GTSNPN; CDR2 reads SVGIG (reference sequence). The CDR3 totals 14 residues. The CDR3 sequence is CAGHGQNSGNTIYF. CDR3 nucleotide sequence: TGTGCCGGCCACGGACAGAACTCTGGAAACACCATATATTTT.

This clone was picked up a small number of times. The V and J genes are TRBV27 and TRBJ2-3, with TRBD1 matching 9 bases. The CDR3 consists of 14 residues. CDR1 is MNHEY, CDR2 SMNVEV, per germline (reference sequence). Trimming took 4 bases from V and 6 from J; bases not matched to a gene: 5. In nucleotides, the CDR3 is TGTGCCAGCAGTTCGGGGACAGGGATGGATACGCAGTATTTT. Translating it yields CASSSGTGMDTQYF.

The genes are TRBV10-3 and TRBJ1-2; a possible D gene is TRBD1 (6 bases). The CDR3 totals 13 residues. The V and J ends lost 10 bases and 5 bases respectively, with 17 bases between them. Germline V gene lookup returns CDR1 ENHRY and CDR2 SYGVKD. CDR3 nucleotides: TGTGCCACCTGGGACACCCTAAAGTATGGCTACACCTTC. Encoded protein: CATWDTLKYGYTF.

The rearrangement links TRBV19 to TRBJ1-1; 9 nucleotides line up with TRBD1. The CDR3 is 22 residues long. Losses at the gene ends were 4 bases for V and 4 bases for J; bases not matched to a gene: 28. CDR1 LNHDA and CDR2 SQIVND come from the germline V gene (reference sequence). Here the CDR3 reads CASSNIWDWNRDRAFRGTEAFF. In nucleotides, the CDR3 is TGTGCCAGTAGTAACATTTGGGATTGGAACCGGGACAGGGCATTTAGAGGCACTGAAGCTTTCTTT. Using reference TRBV19 and TRBJ1-1 for the parts outside the CDR3, the full variable domain is DGGITQSPKYLFRKEGQNVTLSCEQNLNHDAMYWYRQDPGQGLRLIYYSQIVNDFQKGDIAEGYSVSREKKESFPLTVTSAQKNPTAFYLCASSNIWDWNRDRAFRGTEAFFGQGTRLTVV.

CDR3 amino acids: CATKVGGLSVDTQYF. CDR3 bases: TGTGCCACAAAGGTTGGGGGCCTCTCCGTAGATACGCAGTATTTT. The rearrangement joins TRBV10-3 to TRBJ2-3; maybe TRBD1 (6 bases). Deletions cut 10 bases from V and 5 bases from J, with 22 bases between. Germline values: CDR1 ENHRY, CDR2 SYGVKD. There are 15 residues in the CDR3.

This clone is a singleton in its sample. The rearrangement joins TRBV5-1 to TRBJ2-5; 8 bases are shared with TRBD1. Unmatched junction bases numbered 8, after V lost 3 bases and J lost 1 base. CDR1 and CDR2 (germline): SGHRS, YFSETQ. The CDR3 runs to 16 residues. The CDR3, as DNA: TGCGCCAGCAGCTACCACAGGGGGAGCGCCCAAGAGACCCAGTACTTC. Its protein product is CASSYHRGSAQETQYF.

The chain has TRBV12-3 or TRBV12-4 and TRBJ1-1; TRBD1 matches at 8 bases. The junction had 8 bases not matched to a gene; V was cut back by 5 bases and J by 12 bases. CDR3 length equals 12 residues. The CDR3 loop reads CASSQGAGWTFF. The CDR3 region has the DNA TGTGCCAGCAGTCAGGGGGCGGGGTGGACTTTCTTT.

The V call is TRBV10-3, the J call TRBJ1-1; 8 nucleotides match TRBD1. With 6 bases clipped from V and 3 bases from J, the junction kept 3 bases outside the gene matches. The CDR3 is 13 amino acids. Germline CDR1 is ENHRY and CDR2 is SYGVKD. As DNA, the CDR3 is TGTGCCATCAGAGGACAGGGAGACACTGAAGCTTTCTTT. Translating it yields CAIRGQGDTEAFF.

The chain couples TRBV7-6 to TRBJ2-2; unclear D gene. CDR1 is SGHVS and CDR2 is FNYEAQ in the germline V gene. V lost 1 base to trimming and J lost 1 base, with 7 bases between them. The CDR3 totals 15 residues. Here the CDR3 DNA reads TGTGCCAGCAGCTTAGTGTCGAGGAACACCGGGGAGCTGTTTTTT. Encoded protein: CASSLVSRNTGELFF.

This chain uses TRBV18 with TRBJ1-1; possibly TRBD1 for D (6 bases). Trimming took 4 bases from V and 0 from J, leaving 6 bases between them. CDR3 length: 13 amino acids. From germline, CDR1 is KGHSH and CDR2 LQKENI. The CDR3 reads CASSRTVNTEAFF. In nucleotides, the CDR3 is TGTGCCAGCTCACGGACAGTGAACACTGAAGCTTTCTTT. Complete variable domain (other parts from reference TRBV18 and TRBJ1-1): NAGVMQNPRHLVRRRGQEARLRCSPMKGHSHVYWYRQLPEEGLKFMVYLQKENIIDESGMPKERFSAEFPKEGPSILRIQQVVRGDSAAYFCASSRTVNTEAFFGQGTRLTVV.

The genes are TRBV19 and TRBJ1-5, with a tentative D call TRBD1 (6 bases). Trimming cost V 7 bases and J 0 bases, with 19 bases left between them. The CDR3 length is 17 residues. The germline CDR1 and CDR2 sequences are LNHDA and SQIVND (reference sequence). The CDR3 DNA reads as TGTGCCAGTACCCATCGGTCAGGGGTCTTTAGCAATCAGCCCCAGCATTTT. Translating gives CASTHRSGVFSNQPQHF.

The CDR3 nucleotides read TGTGCCAGCAGTTTGAGAAATGGAGAGACCCAGTACTTC. Translating gives CASSLRNGETQYF. The gene calls are TRBV12-3 or TRBV12-4 and TRBJ2-5; the D is unclear. V shed 3 bases and J shed 4 bases, with 9 bases lying between them. CDR3 size: 13 residues.

This clone was observed a few times. In DNA, the CDR3 is TGTGCCAGCTCTCCAGCGGGCTATGGCTACACCTTC. Translating it yields CASSPAGYGYTF. The chain has TRBV18 and TRBJ1-2, with unresolved D. V dropped 6 bases and J dropped 4 bases, with 9 bases sitting between them. This CDR3 comprises 12 residues. Germline V gene data show CDR1 as KGHSH and CDR2 as LQKENI.

This chain joins TRBV11-2 and TRBJ1-2; 9 bases are a match to TRBD1. CDR3 length: 14 residues. Germline assignment: CDR1 SGHAT and CDR2 FQNNGV. The V gene end was trimmed by 3 bases and the J gene end by 4 bases; junction bases not matched to a gene: 3. Here the CDR3 reads CASSFGTGIYGYTF. CDR3 DNA: TGTGCCAGCAGCTTCGGGACAGGGATCTATGGCTACACCTTC.